Each of the 14 T cell receptor beta chains below was sequenced from the same sample in a study of vaccination and CD4 T cells after COVID-19. TCRdb used MiXCR to reprocess the PCR reads, holding one entry per CDR3 protein. The sample records 25,000 to 30,000 distinct CDR3 sequences, 50% being singletons. Stated time point: late sampling 161 to 241 days after vaccination in a few convalescent patients. The material sequenced was CD4+ T cells from blood, taken about 7 months after SARS-CoV-2 vaccination. These receptors were taken from a human donor who had recovered from COVID-19.

The V and J genes are TRBV2 and TRBJ2-5; the D gene is possibly TRBD2 (6 bases). Germline V CDR1 and CDR2: SNHLY, FYNNEI. The CDR3 runs 15 residues. V lost 6 bases and J lost 4, with 18 bases in between. In DNA form, the CDR3 reads TGTGCCAGCAGGCCCCGTACGGGAGTAAGAGAGACCCAGTACTTC. Translating it yields CASRPRTGVRETQYF.

This clonotype was detected only a few times. The chain recombines TRBV27 with TRBJ2-5; 10 nucleotides align to TRBD1. V shed 7 bases and J 5 bases; nucleotides not matched to a gene: 10. Germline CDR1 MNHEY, CDR2 SMNVEV (reference sequence). This CDR3 is 15 amino acids long. CDR3 region: CASKKGQGRGETQYF. The CDR3, as DNA: TGTGCCAGCAAAAAGGGACAGGGGAGAGGGGAGACCCAGTACTTC.

The chain combines TRBV9 with TRBJ2-2; D unresolved. The CDR3 loop spans 13 amino acids. Germline V gives CDR1 SGDLS, CDR2 YYNGEE. The V and J ends lost 3 bases and 10 bases respectively, with 13 bases between them. In DNA form, the CDR3 reads TGTGCCAGCAGCGCCTACAGTGGTGCGGAGCTGTTTTTT. Its protein product is CASSAYSGAELFF.

The V call is TRBV7-2, the J call TRBJ2-7, with 7 bases that match TRBD2. CDR1 and CDR2 from the germline V gene are SGHTA and FQGNSA. This CDR3 contains 14 residues. V lost 4 bases and J lost 6; bases outside the gene matches: 9. CDR3 nucleotide sequence: TGTGCCAGCAGCTGGGGAAGACTAGCCGTCGAGCAGTACTTC. Translated: CASSWGRLAVEQYF.

V gene TRBV6-1 combines with J gene TRBJ2-2, with 12 bases aligning to TRBD2. The junction had 3 bases not matched to a gene; V was cut back by 6 bases and J by 4 bases. CDR3 size: 15 residues. Germline loops: CDR1 MNHNS, CDR2 SASEGT. CDR3 sequence (DNA): TGTGCCAGCAGGCGGACTAGCGGGACCACCGGGGAGCTGTTTTTT. Its translation is CASRRTSGTTGELFF.

This clonotype was seen only a few times. The V gene is TRBV6-1, the J gene TRBJ2-5; weak D call: TRBD1 (6 bases). The germline V gene encodes CDR1 MNHNS and CDR2 SASEGT. V shed 7 bases and J shed 0 bases, with 12 bases lying between them. This CDR3 is 14 amino acids long. CDR3 in DNA: TGTGCCAGCACAAACAGGGCGTACCAAGAGACCCAGTACTTC. Translated, it gives CASTNRAYQETQYF.

The chain joins TRBV15 to TRBJ2-7; the D is unclear. The germline CDR1 and CDR2 sequences are LNHNV and YYDKDF (reference sequence). The CDR3 loop spans 13 amino acids. Trimming took 5 bases from V and 0 from J, leaving 8 bases between them. The CDR3 here is CATSLTLSYEQYF. CDR3 coding DNA: TGTGCCACCAGCCTAACGCTCTCCTACGAGCAGTACTTC.

The genes are TRBV6-1 and TRBJ2-3; D perhaps matches TRBD1 (6 bases). The ends were cut back, 6 bases at V and 3 bases at J, with 13 bases in the middle. The CDR3 has 14 amino acids. Germline V gene sequence: CDR1 MNHNS, CDR2 SASEGT. The DNA of the CDR3 is TGTGCCAGCAGCCGACAGGTCTTAACAGATACGCAGTATTTT. Its translation is CASSRQVLTDTQYF.

A few counts support this clonotype. The chain combines TRBV28 with TRBJ1-6, with 8 bases aligning to TRBD1. CDR1 is MDHEN, CDR2 SYDVKM, per germline. V lost 6 bases and J lost 8; bases outside the gene matches: 6. This CDR3 is built from 14 residues. The CDR3 loop is CASRSGQGYSPLHF. The CDR3 bases are TGTGCCAGCAGGTCAGGACAGGGCTATTCACCCCTCCACTTT. The entire variable domain, with the rest obtained from reference TRBV28 and TRBJ1-6, is as follows: DVKVTQSSRYLVKRTGEKVFLECVQDMDHENMFWYRQDPGLGLRLIYFSYDVKMKEKGDIPEGYSVSREKKERFSLILESASTNQTSMYLCASRSGQGYSPLHFGNGTRLTVT.

The chain employs TRBV19 and TRBJ2-5; unclear D gene. Trimming pared 5 bases from V and 4 bases from J, leaving 11 bases between. The germline CDR1 and CDR2 sequences are LNHDA and SQIVND (reference sequence). The length of the CDR3 is 13 residues. CDR3 coding DNA: TGTGCCAGTAGTCTCGGGCGTACAGAGACCCAGTACTTC. Translating it yields CASSLGRTETQYF.

This clonotype was observed a few times. The genes are TRBV15 and TRBJ2-1, with D perhaps matching TRBD2 (5 bases). The germline V gene has CDR1 LNHNV and CDR2 YYDKDF (reference sequence). The length of the CDR3 is 13 residues. V lost 6 bases and J 9 bases, leaving 15 bases between the germline ends. CDR3 sequence: CATSRSSEVEQFF. In DNA form, the CDR3 reads TGTGCCACCAGTAGAAGTTCGGAGGTTGAGCAGTTCTTC. Full variable domain (missing parts from reference TRBV15 and TRBJ2-1): DAMVIQNPRYQVTQFGKPVTLSCSQTLNHNVMYWYQQKSSQAPKLLFHYYDKDFNNEADTPDNFQSRRPNTSFCFLDIRSPGLGDTAMYLCATSRSSEVEQFFGPGTRLTVL.

The gene calls are TRBV11-2 and TRBJ2-7; 7 nucleotides line up with TRBD2. The CDR3 loop spans 15 amino acids. Germline CDR1 SGHAT, CDR2 FQNNGV. The J segment lost 7 bases and the V segment lost 3 bases, leaving 12 bases of the junction unmatched. CDR3 nucleotides: TGTGCCAGCAGCTTCCTAGCGGCTGCCTTGGGTGAGCAGTACTTC. It codes for CASSFLAAALGEQYF.

The J gene is TRBJ2-7, the V gene TRBV27, with 8 bases fitting TRBD2. Germline CDR1 MNHEY, CDR2 SMNVEV (reference sequence). This CDR3 is built from 15 residues. The trim removed 6 bases at V and 6 bases at J, leaving 13 bases unmatched. The CDR3 protein is CASRNRLAGSGEQYF. CDR3 nucleotides: TGTGCCAGCAGAAACCGCCTAGCGGGTTCTGGCGAGCAGTACTTC.

The V and J genes are TRBV5-8 and TRBJ2-1; D uncertain. The CDR3 extends over 16 amino acids. Per the germline V gene, CDR1 is SGHTS and CDR2 is YDEGEE. V lost 7 bases to trimming and J lost 0 bases, with 17 bases between them. CDR3 protein: CASWRGPYLSYNEQFF. The CDR3 coding sequence is TGTGCCAGCTGGCGCGGACCCTACCTCTCCTACAATGAGCAGTTCTTC.